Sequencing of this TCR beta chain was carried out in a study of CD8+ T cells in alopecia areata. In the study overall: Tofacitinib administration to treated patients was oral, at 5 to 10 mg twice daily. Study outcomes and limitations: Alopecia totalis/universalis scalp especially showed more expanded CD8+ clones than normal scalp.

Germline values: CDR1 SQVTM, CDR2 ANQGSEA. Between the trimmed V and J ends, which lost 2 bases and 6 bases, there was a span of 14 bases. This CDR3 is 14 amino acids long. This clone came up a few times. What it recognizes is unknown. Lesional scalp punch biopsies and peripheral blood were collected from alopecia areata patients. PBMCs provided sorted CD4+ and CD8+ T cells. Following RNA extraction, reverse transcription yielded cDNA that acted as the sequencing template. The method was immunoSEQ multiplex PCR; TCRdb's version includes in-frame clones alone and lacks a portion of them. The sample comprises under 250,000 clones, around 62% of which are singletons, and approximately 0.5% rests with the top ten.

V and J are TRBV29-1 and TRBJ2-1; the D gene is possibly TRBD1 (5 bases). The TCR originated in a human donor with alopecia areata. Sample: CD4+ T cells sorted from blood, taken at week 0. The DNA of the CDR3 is TGCAGCGTTGAAAAGGGGCTGCCCGGCAATGAGCAGTTCTTC. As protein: CSVEKGLPGNEQFF.